Here is one T cell receptor beta chain with its context. Its specificity is unknown. From germline, CDR1 is MGHRA and CDR2 YSYEKL. Between the trimmed V and J ends, which lost 2 bases and 9 bases, there was a span of 16 bases. CDR3 length equals 14 residues. This sample is part of a study of shared clonotypes between healthy human individuals. Study as a whole: The composition of the donors was a couple of women and a few men aged 18 to 49. Each donor's CD4 naive and CD4 memory cells filled three plates apiece, CD8 naive two, and CD8 memory one.

General study points: Across a handful of donors, naive CD4 shared 5% to 5.5%, naive CD8 around 3.8%, memory CD4 roughly 2.2%, memory CD8 0.35% to 0.5%. Having only a few donors restricted how much genetic and exposure-history diversity was captured.

TCRdb's table, derived via immunoSEQ multiplex PCR, lists solely in-frame clones and lacks some. The profile shows more than 2 million clones, more than 90% of them singletons. Sequencing was done on a sample of naive CD4+ T cells sorted from blood. Subset of the sample: CD45RA+ positively selected. This receptor was taken from a young man in good health. The rearrangement joins TRBV4-1 to TRBJ2-5, with D possibly matching TRBD2 (7 bases). The DNA of the CDR3 is TGCGCCAGCAGCCAACGAGGGGGGGGCGAGGCCCAGTACTTC. Encoded protein: CASSQRGGGEAQYF.